Listed here are 26 T cell receptor beta chains from one sample, sequenced in a study of cytomegalovirus exposure and HLA in healthy donors. The PCR used 60 Vbeta and 13 Jbeta primers. The protocol was immunoSEQ multiplex PCR, while the TCRdb copy is restricted to in-frame clones and leaves out a portion. The sample lists over 100,000 clones, approximately 90% occurring once. Sequenced: PBMCs. The receptor set was obtained from a woman aged 25-40 years in good health and CMV-seronegative.

The chain joins TRBV27 to TRBJ1-2; D is perhaps TRBD1 (6 bases). The germline CDR1 and CDR2 sequences are MNHEY and SMNVEV (reference sequence). V lost 3 bases, J lost 8 bases, and 13 bases lay in between. This CDR3 region has 13 residues. CDR3 DNA sequence: TGTGCCAGCAGTTTCGTGGGGGCGGGCGGCTACACCTTC. It codes for CASSFVGAGGYTF.

The chain joins TRBV7-8 to TRBJ1-5, with D unclear. Germline values: CDR1 SGHVS, CDR2 FQNEAQ. This CDR3 has 16 amino acids. With 2 bases removed from V and 0 bases from J, the gap between germline ends came to 11 bases. The CDR3 region has the DNA TGTGCCAGCAGCTTATCTGCTAGATATAGCAATCAGCCCCAGCATTTT. It specifies CASSLSARYSNQPQHF.

The rearrangement joins TRBV29-1 to TRBJ2-7; 7 nucleotides match TRBD1. Germline trimming cut 5 bases from V and 0 bases from J; bases unmatched to any gene: 7. The CDR3 has 14 residues. In germline, CDR1 is SQVTM, CDR2 ANQGSEA. Here the CDR3 reads CSVRAQGVSYEQYF. CDR3 DNA: TGCAGCGTTAGAGCGCAGGGGGTCTCCTACGAGCAGTACTTC.

The chain recombines TRBV25-1 with TRBJ2-2; 13 positions agree with TRBD2. The CDR3 runs 16 residues. Looked up from germline, CDR1 is MGHDK and CDR2 is SYGVNS. The V and J ends lost 2 bases and 7 bases, in that order; junction bases with no gene match: 4. The CDR3 reads CASSEGLAGAGGELFF. Here the CDR3 DNA reads TGTGCCAGCAGTGAAGGACTAGCGGGAGCCGGCGGGGAGCTGTTTTTT.

J is TRBJ2-3 and V is TRBV7-2, with 7 bases aligning to TRBD1. The CDR3 has 15 amino acids. J lost 3 bases, V lost 2 bases, and 5 bases had no gene match. CDR1 and CDR2 (germline): SGHTA, FQGNSA. The CDR3 spells CASSLIYRGTDTQYF. DNA of the CDR3: TGTGCCAGCAGCTTAATCTACAGGGGAACAGATACGCAGTATTTT.

The V call is TRBV7-8, the J call TRBJ2-2; TRBD2 aligns across 10 bases. The CDR3 is 19 residues long. Trimming cost V 0 bases and J 0 bases; bases outside gene matches: 7. Germline CDR1 and CDR2: SGHVS and FQNEAQ. The CDR3 here is CASSLARIAGGPNTGELFF. CDR3 DNA sequence: TGTGCCAGCAGCTTAGCTAGAATAGCGGGAGGACCGAACACCGGGGAGCTGTTTTTT.

The genes are TRBV7-2 and TRBJ2-7; D might be TRBD1 (7 bases). Germline assignment: CDR1 SGHTA and CDR2 FQGNSA. The CDR3 length is 17 residues. V was clipped by 0 bases and J by 0 bases, with 15 bases between them. The CDR3 reads CASSLAWAGGNSYEQYF. The DNA for the CDR3 is TGTGCCAGCAGCTTAGCATGGGCAGGGGGGAACTCCTACGAGCAGTACTTC.

CDR3 nucleotides: TGCAGCGTTGTCGGTAGTAATCTCTACGAGCAGTACTTC. It codes for CSVVGSNLYEQYF. The chain employs TRBV29-1 and TRBJ2-5; D ambiguous. Judging by the DNA end, TRBJ2-7 fits better; the J call may be wrong. CDR1 SQVTM and CDR2 ANQGSEA come from the germline V gene. The CDR3 is 13 amino acids.

This clone came up a few times. The genes are TRBV7-2 and TRBJ2-7; D is ambiguous. The CDR3 runs to 16 residues. Germline V gene sequence: CDR1 SGHTA, CDR2 FQGNSA. V lost 6 bases and J 5 bases, leaving 23 bases between the germline ends. The CDR3 nucleotides read TGTGCCAGCAGTCCCATTTCGTTCCCTATGCCCCACGAGCAGTACTTC. Its protein is CASSPISFPMPHEQYF.

A single count supports this clone. Written as DNA, the CDR3 is TGTGCCTGGGCCGGGCTCCAAGGGGGTGAAAAACTGTTTTTT. Translation: CAWAGLQGGEKLFF. The gene calls are TRBV30 and TRBJ1-4, with D perhaps matching TRBD1 (6 bases). Trimming took off 5 bases at V and 7 bases at J, with 17 bases between the two ends. The CDR3 length is 14 residues. In germline, CDR1 is GTSNPN, CDR2 SVGIG (reference sequence).

The chain recombines TRBV27 with TRBJ1-5, with a tentative D call TRBD1 (5 bases). The V end lost 5 bases, the J end lost 6 bases, and 14 bases lay between the germline ends. The CDR3 loop spans 14 amino acids. CDR1 and CDR2 from the germline V gene are MNHEY and SMNVEV (reference sequence). The CDR3: CASSPTGEFQPQHF. The CDR3, as DNA: TGTGCCAGCAGTCCTACGGGGGAGTTTCAGCCCCAGCATTTT.

This clone appeared once. The chain recombines TRBV28 with TRBJ1-2, with D uncertain. Germline CDR1 and CDR2: MDHEN and SYDVKM. This CDR3 has 12 amino acids. Trimming shortened V by 3 bases and J by 5 bases, and 7 bases separated the two germline ends. The CDR3, as DNA: TGTGCCAGCAGTTTCACAGCTTATGGCTACACCTTC. Encoded protein: CASSFTAYGYTF.

The chain joins TRBV27 to TRBJ2-5, with D hard to call. The J call is in doubt because the DNA end fits TRBJ2-7 better. Germline V gene data show CDR1 as MNHEY and CDR2 as SMNVEV (reference sequence). The CDR3 loop spans 15 amino acids. The CDR3 sequence: CASSLSFQPYYEQYF. For the CDR3, the DNA is TGTGCCAGCAGTTTATCGTTCCAGCCGTACTACGAGCAGTACTTC.

The CDR3 reads CAISERHGGGSFNTEAFF. The CDR3 nucleotides read TGTGCCATCAGTGAACGTCATGGGGGGGGTTCTTTTAACACTGAAGCTTTCTTT. The gene calls are TRBV10-3 and TRBJ1-1; TRBD1 is a possible D gene (5 bases). This CDR3 contains 18 residues. V lost 3 bases to trimming and J lost 2 bases, with 22 bases between them. Germline CDR1 and CDR2: ENHRY and SYGVKD.

Of note for this clone: This specimen includes other DNA sequences encoding the same CDR3. The chain recombines TRBV28 with TRBJ1-2; D is perhaps TRBD1 (6 bases). The CDR3 is 14 residues long. The germline CDR1 and CDR2 sequences are MDHEN and SYDVKM. Deletions cut 3 bases from V and 7 bases from J, with 15 bases between. The CDR3 DNA reads as TGTGCCAGCAGTTTGTCGACGGGGGGCGGTGGCTACACCTTC. It is translated as CASSLSTGGGGYTF.

The CDR3: CASSDSRDRGPYEQYF. The CDR3 nucleotides are TGTGCCAGCAGTGACTCCAGGGACAGGGGACCCTACGAGCAGTACTTC. The gene calls are TRBV6-4 and TRBJ2-7, with 10 bases identical to TRBD1. After removal of 0 bases from V and 2 bases from J, the junction contained 4 bases not matched to a gene. CDR3 size: 16 residues. Germline V gene sequence: CDR1 MRHNA, CDR2 SNTAGT.

V is TRBV5-1 and J is TRBJ2-3; maybe TRBD1 (6 bases). The V end was cut by 7 bases, the J end by 6 bases, with 18 bases between. Germline assignment: CDR1 SGHRS and CDR2 YFSETQ. CDR3 length: 14 amino acids. CDR3 protein: CASRGAGARDTQYF. In DNA, the CDR3 is TGCGCCAGCCGCGGCGCAGGGGCAAGGGATACGCAGTATTTT.

The gene calls are TRBV5-4 and TRBJ2-7; 9 bases agree with TRBD1. The V gene end was trimmed by 5 bases and the J gene end by 1 base; junction bases not matched to a gene: 7. Germline values: CDR1 SGHNT, CDR2 YYREEE (reference sequence). The CDR3 consists of 15 residues. CDR3 in amino acids: CASRRDRGASYEQYF. In DNA, the CDR3 is TGTGCCAGCAGACGAGACAGGGGGGCTTCCTACGAGCAGTACTTC.

The genes are TRBV9 and TRBJ1-2; D uncertain. The CDR3 runs 13 residues. Germline CDR1 is SGDLS and CDR2 is YYNGEE. V was trimmed by 0 bases and J by 6 bases, leaving 9 bases between them. The CDR3 sequence is CASSVVSGDGYTF. Written as DNA, the CDR3 is TGTGCCAGCAGCGTAGTGTCAGGTGATGGCTACACCTTC.

The chain uses TRBV2 and TRBJ1-1; tentative D call: TRBD1 (5 bases). CDR3 length equals 13 residues. CDR1 and CDR2 from the germline V gene are SNHLY and FYNNEI. CDR3 sequence (DNA): TGTGCGGAATACAGGATCGGGAACACTGAAGCTTTCTTT. Residues: CAEYRIGNTEAFF. The full variable domain, rest sourced from reference TRBV2 and TRBJ1-1, is EPEVTQTPSHQVTQMGQEVILRCVPISNHLYFYWYRQILGQKVEFLVSFYNNEISEKSEIFDDQFSVERPDGSNFTLKIRSTKLEDSAMYFCAEYRIGNTEAFFGQGTRLTVV.

The rearrangement links TRBV5-6 to TRBJ2-7; 10 positions agree with TRBD1. The CDR3 covers 15 residues. V dropped 2 bases and J dropped 4; count of bases not matched to a gene: 6. Germline values: CDR1 SGHDT, CDR2 YYEEEE. CDR3 bases: TGTGCCAGCAGCTTCGTCGACAGGGGGCTTTACGAGCAGTACTTC. It encodes CASSFVDRGLYEQYF. Full variable domain (remainder filled in from reference TRBV5-6 and TRBJ2-7): DAGVTQSPTHLIKTRGQQVTLRCSPKSGHDTVSWYQQALGQGPQFIFQYYEEEERQRGNFPDRFSGHQFPNYSSELNVNALLLGDSALYLCASSFVDRGLYEQYFGPGTRLTVT.

The chain combines TRBV15 with TRBJ2-5; D is possibly TRBD1 (5 bases). The CDR3 is made up of 14 amino acids. Germline V gene lookup returns CDR1 LNHNV and CDR2 YYDKDF (reference sequence). Trimming pared 1 base from V and 4 bases from J, leaving 10 bases between. CDR3 protein: CATSRAEGVETQYF. The CDR3 DNA reads TGTGCCACCAGCAGAGCGGAAGGGGTAGAGACCCAGTACTTC.

This rearrangement joins TRBV13 to TRBJ2-3; the match to TRBD2 covers 12 bases. The trim removed 4 bases at V and 2 bases at J, leaving 10 bases unmatched. This CDR3 has 18 residues. The germline V gene has CDR1 PRHDT and CDR2 FYEKMQ (reference sequence). The CDR3 sequence is CASSYRFLAGGPTDTQYF. The CDR3 nucleotides are TGTGCCAGCAGCTATAGATTCCTAGCGGGAGGGCCCACAGATACGCAGTATTTT.

This chain joins TRBV9 and TRBJ2-2, with D tentatively TRBD2 (5 bases). Trimming removed 4 bases at V and 7 bases at J, with 11 bases between. Germline V gene sequence: CDR1 SGDLS, CDR2 YYNGEE. This CDR3 comprises 13 residues. The CDR3: CASSLPGIGELFF. The CDR3, as DNA: TGTGCCAGCAGCCTCCCCGGGATCGGGGAGCTGTTTTTT.

The rearrangement uses TRBV2 and TRBJ1-2; no definite D call. The germline V and J ends were trimmed by 7 bases and 5 bases, with 8 bases remaining between them. CDR1 and CDR2 (germline): SNHLY, FYNNEI. The CDR3 loop spans 11 amino acids. Written as DNA, the CDR3 is TGTGCCAGCACGGTTATATATGGCTACACCTTC. It yields the protein CASTVIYGYTF.

The genes are TRBV28 and TRBJ2-1; 11 bases fit TRBD2. The length of the CDR3 is 16 residues. Trimming cost V 2 bases and J 7 bases; bases outside gene matches: 7. Germline V gives CDR1 MDHEN, CDR2 SYDVKM. CDR3 protein: CASSLGSSGRTNEQFF. Here the CDR3 DNA reads TGTGCCAGCAGTTTAGGATCTAGCGGGAGGACTAATGAGCAGTTCTTC.